Detailed here is one TCR beta chain. Its antigen is unidentified. The sample is drawn from a study of cytomegalovirus exposure and HLA in healthy donors. General study results and limits: Under in vitro conditions, a few CMV-associated chains were confirmed as specific for CMV antigens. The investigators catalogued 150 or so TCR beta chains as cytomegalovirus-associated.

Repertoires were generated with immunoSEQ multiplex PCR, while TCRdb's copy carries only in-frame clones and drops some. The sample gives 130,000 to 150,000 clones, about nine tenths of which show up once; roughly 3% is in the top ten. Germline trimming cut 4 bases from V and 12 bases from J; bases unmatched to any gene: 10. This CDR3 comprises 13 residues. Germline CDR1 reads SQVTM; CDR2 reads ANQGSEA. The sequenced sample consisted of PBMCs. The chain employs TRBV29-1 and TRBJ2-7, with 12 bases lining up with TRBD1. The origin of this receptor is a man aged 18 to 30 in good health and CMV-seronegative. The CDR3 DNA follows: TGCAGCGTTGCCCTGGGACAGGGGGCCAAGACGTACTTC. This codes for CSVALGQGAKTYF.